This T cell receptor beta chain stems from a study of siplizumab effects on memory and regulatory T cells. Coculture of mixed lymphocyte reaction cells was performed at 37°C for under seven days. This CDR3 has 17 residues. J was trimmed by 3 bases and V by 5 bases; bases with no gene match: 11. Germline V gene sequence: CDR1 SGHVS, CDR2 FNYEAQ. TCRdb's table, derived via immunoSEQ multiplex PCR, lists solely in-frame clones and lacks some. The sample consists of around 9,000 clones, around 40% of them appearing once. The table lists this clone with a few counts. Its antigen is not known. Sequences were obtained from CFSE-low (dividing) CD4+ T cells sorted from an allogeneic mixed lymphocyte reaction. The origin of this receptor is a human donor in good health; the cells came from an allogeneic mixed lymphocyte reaction. The V gene is TRBV7-6, the J gene TRBJ2-1, with TRBD2 matching 9 bases. In DNA, the CDR3 is TGTGCCAGCAGCCCCCGCCTTGGTAGCGGGAGCTACAATGAGCAGTTCTTC. Its protein product is CASSPRLGSGSYNEQFF.